This T cell receptor beta chain was sequenced during a study of memory CD4+ T cells and cytomegalovirus serostatus. The CDR3 has 14 residues. Germline lookup yields CDR1 SNHLY and CDR2 FYNNEI. Trimming took off 5 bases at V and 2 bases at J, with 12 bases between the two ends. The data were produced by immunoSEQ multiplex PCR, yet TCRdb's version contains in-frame clones alone and is incomplete. This sample has over 25,000 clones, with approximately 80% found just once. Single viable CD3+CD4+CD8-CD45RO+ cells were sorted as the memory CD4+ T cells. The source material was memory CD4+ T cells from blood. The chain couples TRBV2 to TRBJ1-1; possibly TRBD1 for D (5 bases). The source of this sequence is an adult in good health and CMV-seronegative. Here the CDR3 reads CASSSRQQNTEAFF. The DNA of the CDR3 is TGTGCCAGCAGTTCACGACAGCAAAACACTGAAGCTTTCTTT.